Sequencing of this T cell receptor (beta chain) was carried out in a study of blood T cells in healthy people across ages. Turning to the study itself: About one barcoded beta molecule per two T cells was the capture yield of template switching.

The authors ran a second PCR of about 6 to 11 cycles using a sample-barcoded 5' primer and a J-beta primer mix. MiXCR, run by TCRdb on the 5' RACE reads, gives a single entry per CDR3 protein. The sample has 1 million to 1.2 million distinct CDR3 sequences, around two fifths seen once. Per germline, CDR1 MGHDK and CDR2 SYGVNS. This CDR3 comprises 12 residues. V was cut by 4 bases and J by 6 bases, with 9 bases left in between. The source material was blood. The V and J genes are TRBV25-1 and TRBJ1-2; D is unclear. The sequence was collected from a man younger than 35 in good health. The CDR3 loop reads CASSAEGDGYTF. The CDR3 DNA reads TGTGCCAGCAGTGCGGAGGGAGATGGCTACACCTTC.